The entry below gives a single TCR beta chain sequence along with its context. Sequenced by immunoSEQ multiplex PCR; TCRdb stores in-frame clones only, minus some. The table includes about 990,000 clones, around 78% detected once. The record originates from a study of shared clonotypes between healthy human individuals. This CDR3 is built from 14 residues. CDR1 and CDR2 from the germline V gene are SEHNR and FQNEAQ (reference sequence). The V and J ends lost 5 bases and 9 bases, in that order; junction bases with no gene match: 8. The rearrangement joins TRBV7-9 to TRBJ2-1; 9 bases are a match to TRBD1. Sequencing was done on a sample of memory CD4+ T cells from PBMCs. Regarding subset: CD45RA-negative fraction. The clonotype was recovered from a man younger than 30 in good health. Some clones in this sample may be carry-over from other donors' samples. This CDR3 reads CASSGRQGVGEQFF. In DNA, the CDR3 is TGTGCCAGCAGCGGGCGACAGGGGGTAGGTGAGCAGTTCTTC. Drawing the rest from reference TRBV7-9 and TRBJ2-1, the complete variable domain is DTGVSQNPRHKITKRGQNVTFRCDPISEHNRLYWYRQTLGQGPEFLTYFQNEAQLEKSRLLSDRFSAERPKGSFSTLEIQRTEQGDSAMYLCASSGRQGVGEQFFGPGTRLTVL.